This TCR beta chain was documented in a study of cytomegalovirus exposure and HLA in healthy donors. Notes on the study in general: Reports credit the classifier with highly specific, highly sensitive diagnosis of cytomegalovirus status. 87-base-pair reads could not separate some V segments, including TRBV6-2 and TRBV6-3.

The study ran its PCR with 60 Vbeta and 13 Jbeta primers. Repertoires were generated with immunoSEQ multiplex PCR, while TCRdb's copy carries only in-frame clones and drops some. The profile shows more than 90,000 clones, more than 80% of them singletons. As to this clone: The antigen is not known.

From germline, CDR1 is SGHDT and CDR2 YYEEEE. The CDR3 is 13 amino acids. V gave up 6 bases and J gave up 0 bases, with 9 bases separating them. This clonotype was obtained from a man aged 25 to 40 in good health and CMV-seronegative. V and J are TRBV5-6 and TRBJ2-5; D may be TRBD2 (5 bases). The material sequenced was PBMCs. CDR3 residues: CASNQRYQETQYF. CDR3 nucleotide sequence: TGTGCCAGCAACCAGCGGTACCAAGAGACCCAGTACTTC. Drawing the rest from reference TRBV5-6 and TRBJ2-5, the complete variable domain is DAGVTQSPTHLIKTRGQQVTLRCSPKSGHDTVSWYQQALGQGPQFIFQYYEEEERQRGNFPDRFSGHQFPNYSSELNVNALLLGDSALYLCASNQRYQETQYFGPGTRLLVL.